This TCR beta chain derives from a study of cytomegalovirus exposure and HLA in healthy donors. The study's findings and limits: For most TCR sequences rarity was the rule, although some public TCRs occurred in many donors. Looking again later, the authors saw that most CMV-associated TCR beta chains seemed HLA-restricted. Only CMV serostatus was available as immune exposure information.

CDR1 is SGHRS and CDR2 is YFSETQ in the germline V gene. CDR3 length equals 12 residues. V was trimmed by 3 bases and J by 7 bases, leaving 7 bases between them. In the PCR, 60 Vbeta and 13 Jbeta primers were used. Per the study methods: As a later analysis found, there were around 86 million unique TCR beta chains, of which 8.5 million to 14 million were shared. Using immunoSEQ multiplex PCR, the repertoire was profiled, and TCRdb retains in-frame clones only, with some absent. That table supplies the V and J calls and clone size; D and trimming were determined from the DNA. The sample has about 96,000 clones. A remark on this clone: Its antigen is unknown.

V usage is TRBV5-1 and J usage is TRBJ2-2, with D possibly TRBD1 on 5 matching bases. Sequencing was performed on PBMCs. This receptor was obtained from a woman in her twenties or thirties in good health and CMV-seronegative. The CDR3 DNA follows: TGCGCCAGCAGCTGGCAGGGCGGGGAGCTGTTTTTT. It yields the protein CASSWQGGELFF.